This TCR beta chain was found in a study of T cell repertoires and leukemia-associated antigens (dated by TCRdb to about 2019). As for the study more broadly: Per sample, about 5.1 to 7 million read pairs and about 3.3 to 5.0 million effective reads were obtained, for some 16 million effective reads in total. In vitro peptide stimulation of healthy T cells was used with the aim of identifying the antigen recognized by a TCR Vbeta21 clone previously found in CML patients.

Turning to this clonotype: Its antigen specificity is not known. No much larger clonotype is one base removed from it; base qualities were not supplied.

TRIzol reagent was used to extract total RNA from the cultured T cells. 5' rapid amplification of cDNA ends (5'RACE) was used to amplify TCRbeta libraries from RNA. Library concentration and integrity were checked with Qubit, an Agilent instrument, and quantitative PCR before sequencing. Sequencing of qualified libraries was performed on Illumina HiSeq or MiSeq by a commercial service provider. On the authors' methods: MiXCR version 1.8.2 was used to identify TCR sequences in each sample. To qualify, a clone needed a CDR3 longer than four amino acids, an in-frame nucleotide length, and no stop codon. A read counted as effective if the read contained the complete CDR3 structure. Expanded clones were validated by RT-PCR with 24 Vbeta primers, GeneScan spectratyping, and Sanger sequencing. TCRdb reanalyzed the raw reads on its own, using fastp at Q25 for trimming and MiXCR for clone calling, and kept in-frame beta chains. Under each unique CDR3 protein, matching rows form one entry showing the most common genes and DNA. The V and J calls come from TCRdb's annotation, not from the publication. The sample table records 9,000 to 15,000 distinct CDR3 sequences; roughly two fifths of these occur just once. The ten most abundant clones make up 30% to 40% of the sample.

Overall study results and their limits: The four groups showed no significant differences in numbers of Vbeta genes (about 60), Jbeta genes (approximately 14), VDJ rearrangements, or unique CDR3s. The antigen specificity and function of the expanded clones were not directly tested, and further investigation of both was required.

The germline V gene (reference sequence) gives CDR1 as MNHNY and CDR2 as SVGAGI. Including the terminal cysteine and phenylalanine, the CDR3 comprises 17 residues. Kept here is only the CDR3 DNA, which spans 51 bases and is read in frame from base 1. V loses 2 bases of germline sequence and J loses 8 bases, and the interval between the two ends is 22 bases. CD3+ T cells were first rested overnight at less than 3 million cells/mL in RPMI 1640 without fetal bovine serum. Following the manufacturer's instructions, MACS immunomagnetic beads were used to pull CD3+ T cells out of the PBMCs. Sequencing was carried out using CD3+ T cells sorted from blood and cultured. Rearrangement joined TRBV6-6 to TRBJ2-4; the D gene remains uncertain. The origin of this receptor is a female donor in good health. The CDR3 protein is CASSYHHFFRESYIQYF. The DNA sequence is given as TGTGCCAGCAGTTACCATCATTTCTTTAGGGAAAGTTACATTCAGTACTTC.